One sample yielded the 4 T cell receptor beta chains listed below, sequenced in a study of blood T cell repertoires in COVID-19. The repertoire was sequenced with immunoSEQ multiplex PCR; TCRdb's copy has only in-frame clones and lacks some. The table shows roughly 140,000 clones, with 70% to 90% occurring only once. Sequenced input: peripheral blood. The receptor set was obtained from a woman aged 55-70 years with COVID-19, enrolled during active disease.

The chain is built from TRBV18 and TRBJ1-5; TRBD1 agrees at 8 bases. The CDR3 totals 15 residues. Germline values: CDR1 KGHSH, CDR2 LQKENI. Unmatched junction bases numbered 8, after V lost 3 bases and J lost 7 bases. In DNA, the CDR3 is TGTGCCAGCTCACCCCTCTCGACAGGGGAACAGCCCCAGCATTTT. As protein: CASSPLSTGEQPQHF.

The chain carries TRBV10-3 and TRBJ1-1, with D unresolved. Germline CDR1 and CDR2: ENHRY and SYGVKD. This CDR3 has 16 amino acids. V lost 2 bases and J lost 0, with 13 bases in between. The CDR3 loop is CAISETGSVMNTEAFF. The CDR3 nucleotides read TGTGCCATCAGTGAGACGGGGTCGGTCATGAACACTGAAGCTTTCTTT.

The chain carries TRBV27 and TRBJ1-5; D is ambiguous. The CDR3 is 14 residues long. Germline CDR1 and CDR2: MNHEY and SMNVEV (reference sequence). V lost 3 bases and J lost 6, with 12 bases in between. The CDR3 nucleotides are TGTGCCAGCAGTTTCGCAGGACGGGGTCAGCCCCAGCATTTT. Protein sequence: CASSFAGRGQPQHF.

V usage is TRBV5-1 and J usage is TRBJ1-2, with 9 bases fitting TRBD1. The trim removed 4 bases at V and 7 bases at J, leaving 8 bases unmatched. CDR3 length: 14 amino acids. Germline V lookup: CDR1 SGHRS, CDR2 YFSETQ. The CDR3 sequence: CASSASLTGGGYTF. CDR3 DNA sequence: TGCGCCAGCAGCGCCAGCCTGACAGGGGGTGGCTACACCTTC.